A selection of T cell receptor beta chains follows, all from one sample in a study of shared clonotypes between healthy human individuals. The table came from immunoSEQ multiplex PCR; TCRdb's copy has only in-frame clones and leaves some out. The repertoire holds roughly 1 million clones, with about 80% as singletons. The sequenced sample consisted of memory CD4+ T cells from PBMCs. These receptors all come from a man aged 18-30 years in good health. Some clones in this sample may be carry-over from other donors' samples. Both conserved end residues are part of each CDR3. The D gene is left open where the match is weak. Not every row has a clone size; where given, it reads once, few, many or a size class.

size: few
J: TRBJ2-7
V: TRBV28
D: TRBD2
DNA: TGTGCCAGCAGGGGCGGGAGCCCCCCCCGCGAGCAGTACTTC
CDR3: CASRGGSPPREQYF

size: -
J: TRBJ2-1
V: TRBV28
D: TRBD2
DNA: TGTGCCAGCAGCCCCGGACTAGCGGGAGTCGATGAGCAGTTCTTC
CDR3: CASSPGLAGVDEQFF

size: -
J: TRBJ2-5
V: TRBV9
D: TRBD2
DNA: TGTGCCAGCAGCGCGGACGGGACTAGACAAGAGACCCAGTACTTC
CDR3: CASSADGTRQETQYF

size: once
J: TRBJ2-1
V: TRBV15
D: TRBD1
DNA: TGTGCCACCAGCGATCCTCCGGACAGGGACTACAATGAGCAGTTCTTC
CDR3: CATSDPPDRDYNEQFF

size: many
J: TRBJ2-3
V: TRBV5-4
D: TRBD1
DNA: TGTGCCAGCAGCCCCCCTGGACAGGGGGCCACAGATACGCAGTATTTT
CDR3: CASSPPGQGATDTQYF

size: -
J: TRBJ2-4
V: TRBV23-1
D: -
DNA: TGCGCCAGCAGGGGCGGGGCCTCCCGTCTAGCCAAAAACATTCAGTACTTC
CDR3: CASRGGASRLAKNIQYF

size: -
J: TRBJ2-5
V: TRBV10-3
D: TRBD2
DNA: TGTGCCATCAGTGCGGGGACTAGCGGGGGCCAAGAGACCCAGTACTTC
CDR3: CAISAGTSGGQETQYF

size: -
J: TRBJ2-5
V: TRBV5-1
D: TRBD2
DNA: TGCGCCAGCAGCTCGCTGTCTAGCGGGGAGACCCAGTACTTC
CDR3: CASSSLSSGETQYF

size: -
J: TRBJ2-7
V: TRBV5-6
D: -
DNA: TGTGCCAGCAGCTTGGACCGCGGGATCTCCTACGAGCAGTACTTC
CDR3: CASSLDRGISYEQYF

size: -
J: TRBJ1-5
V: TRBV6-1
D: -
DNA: TGTGCCAGCAGGCTCCGGGACATGGGCAATCAGCCCCAGCATTTT
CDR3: CASRLRDMGNQPQHF

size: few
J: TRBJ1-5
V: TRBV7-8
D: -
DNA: TGTGCCAGCAGCCACAACTCGTATCAGGGACCCATTTACAATCAGCCCCAGCATTTT
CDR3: CASSHNSYQGPIYNQPQHF

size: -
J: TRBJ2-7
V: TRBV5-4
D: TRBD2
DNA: TGTGCCAGCAGCCTGGGGGAGGGATACGAGCAGTACTTC
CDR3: CASSLGEGYEQYF

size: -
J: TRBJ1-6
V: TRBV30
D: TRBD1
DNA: TGTGCCTGTCGAGGACAGGGGGCATTCTCACCCCTCCACTTT
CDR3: CACRGQGAFSPLHF

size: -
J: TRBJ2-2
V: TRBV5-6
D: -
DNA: TGTGCCAGCAGCTTCACGGGAGCTGCCACCGGGGAGCTGTTTTTT
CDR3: CASSFTGAATGELFF

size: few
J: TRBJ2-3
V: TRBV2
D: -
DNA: TGTGCCAGCAGGTACACAGATACGCAGTATTTT
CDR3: CASRYTDTQYF

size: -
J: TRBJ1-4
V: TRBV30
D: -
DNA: TGTGCCTGGAGGGGGGGGCCGATTGAAAAACTGTTTTTT
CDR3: CAWRGGPIEKLFF

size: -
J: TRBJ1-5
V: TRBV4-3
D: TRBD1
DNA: TGCGCCAGCAGCCAAAGACAGGGGGGGTTCAATCAGCCCCAGCATTTT
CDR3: CASSQRQGGFNQPQHF

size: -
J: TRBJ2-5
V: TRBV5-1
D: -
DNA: TGCGCCAGCAGCCCGGCCGGCGGGACAGTAGTCCAAGAGACCCAGTACTTC
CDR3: CASSPAGGTVVQETQYF

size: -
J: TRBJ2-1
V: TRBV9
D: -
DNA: TGTGCCAGCAGCGATAACTCCGGGACTGGGGGGTTTAGTGGGCAGTTCTTC
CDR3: CASSDNSGTGGFSGQFF

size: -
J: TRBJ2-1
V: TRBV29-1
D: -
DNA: TGCAGCGTGTCTAGGTCCGGGGAGCAGTTCTTC
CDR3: CSVSRSGEQFF